The present TCR beta chain was sequenced within a study of CD8+CD57+ T cells in acquired aplastic anemia. In the study overall: The average for DNA from sorted CD4+ and CD8+ cells was 3.2 ug. In CD4+ cells, healthy donors produced an average of approximately 9.9 million reads. Points from the study as a whole: Overlap between patients and controls comprised just under 30 CD8+ CDR3 sequences. For CD8+ Simpson's diversity, patients and controls showed no significant difference.

About this clonotype itself: Antigen: not known.

This CDR3 is 20 amino acids long. The germline CDR1 and CDR2 sequences are SGHTA and FQGNSA. V lost 5 bases and J lost 3; bases outside the gene matches: 14. The use of genomic DNA as template underpinned the TCR beta VDJ and CDR3 profiling. MiXCR was run by TCRdb on the reads, yielding one entry per CDR3 protein. This sample has approximately 170,000 distinct CDR3 sequences, with roughly half found just once. Sequencing used sorted CD4+, CD8+, or CD8+CD57+ T cells (not recorded which) from PBMCs. The TCR originated in a human donor in good health, serving as a control. V and J are TRBV7-2 and TRBJ2-2; 14 bases agree with TRBD2. CDR3 sequence reads: CASSLQATSGGVGDTGELFF. As DNA, the CDR3 is TGTGCCAGCAGCCTCCAAGCGACTAGCGGGGGGGTAGGGGACACCGGGGAGCTGTTTTTT.